Below, 14 T cell receptor beta chains from the same sample are listed, as sequenced in a study of blood T cell repertoires in COVID-19 (dated by TCRdb to the early 2020s). The method behind the library was the immunoSEQ multiplex PCR assay. Here the immuneACCESS table is served through TCRdb, limited to in-frame sequences with V and J called. Missing clones are a known gap in these copies; in checked studies unresolved V genes cover under half, and the rest lacks a known reason. The sample includes hundreds of thousands of clones, with about 93% observed a single time. Around 3.5% of the sample lies in the top ten. Sequences were obtained from peripheral blood. All receptors come from a woman aged 18-30 years who had recovered from COVID-19.

The J gene is TRBJ2-2, the V gene TRBV7-9, with 10 bases fitting TRBD2. Trimming took 3 bases from V and 4 from J; bases not matched to a gene: 11. The CDR3 extends over 18 amino acids. From germline, CDR1 is SEHNR and CDR2 FQNEAQ (reference sequence). The CDR3 sequence: CASSFPTSGKDGTGELFF. CDR3 DNA sequence: TGTGCCAGCAGCTTCCCCACTAGCGGGAAAGATGGCACCGGGGAGCTGTTTTTT. The full variable domain, with the rest looked up from reference TRBV7-9 and TRBJ2-2, is DTGVSQNPRHKITKRGQNVTFRCDPISEHNRLYWYRQTLGQGPEFLTYFQNEAQLEKSRLLSDRFSAERPKGSFSTLEIQRTEQGDSAMYLCASSFPTSGKDGTGELFFGEGSRLTVL.

As DNA, the CDR3 is TGTGCCAGCAGCTTAGTTAGAGGGAGCGCCAAAAACATTCAGTACTTC. This translates into CASSLVRGSAKNIQYF. The J gene is TRBJ2-4, the V gene TRBV11-3, with a tentative D call TRBD2 (5 bases). Per the germline V gene, CDR1 is SGHNT and CDR2 is YENEEA. CDR3 size: 16 residues. The V and J ends lost 1 base and 1 base respectively, with 11 bases between them. Full variable domain (rest looked up from reference TRBV11-3 and TRBJ2-4): EAGVVQSPRYKIIEKKQPVAFWCNPISGHNTLYWYLQNLGQGPELLIRYENEEAVDDSQLPKDRFSAERLKGVDSTLKIQPAELGDSAVYLCASSLVRGSAKNIQYFGAGTRLSVL.

The rearrangement links TRBV18 to TRBJ1-1; no definite D call. CDR3 length equals 14 residues. V was trimmed by 4 bases and J by 4 bases, leaving 13 bases between them. The germline V gene encodes CDR1 KGHSH and CDR2 LQKENI. The CDR3 nucleotides read TGTGCCAGCTCACAGGAGGGTTGGGGCACTGAAGCTTTCTTT. Protein: CASSQEGWGTEAFF.

This chain links TRBV30 with TRBJ2-1; the match to TRBD2 covers 11 bases. Germline lookup yields CDR1 GTSNPN and CDR2 SVGIG (reference sequence). V lost 2 bases and J lost 3; bases outside the gene matches: 9. This CDR3 is 17 amino acids long. CDR3 nucleotide sequence: TGTGCCTGGAGTAGCGCTAGCGGGAGGCCCCACTACAATGAGCAGTTCTTC. Encoded protein: CAWSSASGRPHYNEQFF.

The chain links TRBV2 to TRBJ1-2; D might be TRBD1 (5 bases). CDR3 size: 15 residues. V lost 6 bases to trimming and J lost 3 bases, with 17 bases between them. Germline V gives CDR1 SNHLY, CDR2 FYNNEI. CDR3 sequence reads: CASSLDPRVDYGYTF. The CDR3 nucleotides are TGTGCCAGCAGCTTAGACCCCAGGGTGGACTATGGCTACACCTTC.

The chain combines TRBV24-1 with TRBJ2-3; 8 bases map to TRBD2. The germline V gene encodes CDR1 KGHDR and CDR2 SFDVKD. This CDR3 spans 17 amino acids. The V and J ends lost 4 bases and 2 bases, in that order; junction bases with no gene match: 10. The DNA of the CDR3 is TGTGCCACCAGTGAGGGGATAGCGGGAATCGACACAGATACGCAGTATTTT. It yields the protein CATSEGIAGIDTDTQYF.

This chain joins TRBV7-8 and TRBJ1-2; D remains unclear. There are 14 residues in the CDR3. V lost 5 bases to trimming and J lost 0 bases, with 10 bases between them. Germline CDR1 reads SGHVS; CDR2 reads FQNEAQ. The CDR3, as DNA: TGTGCCAGCAGCCTAATGCGATCTAACTATGGCTACACCTTC. This encodes CASSLMRSNYGYTF.

This chain links TRBV7-9 with TRBJ1-6, with D unclear. V was shortened by 4 bases and J by 0 bases, with 10 bases between the two germline ends. The germline gives CDR1 SEHNR, CDR2 FQNEAQ (reference sequence). The length of the CDR3 is 16 residues. The CDR3 loop is CASSSSGSSYNSPLHF. CDR3 in DNA: TGTGCCAGCAGCTCTTCGGGGAGCTCCTATAATTCACCCCTCCACTTT.

The chain has TRBV6-5 and TRBJ2-1, with D possibly TRBD2 on 5 matching bases. This CDR3 has 13 residues. Per germline, CDR1 MNHEY and CDR2 SVGAGI. The V gene lost 5 bases and the J gene lost 9 bases, with 14 bases spanning the gap. CDR3 nucleotide sequence: TGTGCCAGCAGTCCTCTTGGGGAGAGTGAGCAGTTCTTC. This encodes CASSPLGESEQFF.

The chain joins TRBV27 to TRBJ2-2; D remains ambiguous. CDR1 MNHEY and CDR2 SMNVEV come from the germline V gene (reference sequence). This CDR3 is 15 amino acids long. Trimming removed 2 bases from V and 4 bases from J, with 11 bases in between. The CDR3 protein is CASSLEGEVTGELFF. The DNA of the CDR3 is TGTGCCAGCAGTTTAGAAGGAGAAGTCACCGGGGAGCTGTTTTTT.

This chain joins TRBV2 and TRBJ2-4; 9 bases map to TRBD1. The CDR3 is made up of 14 amino acids. CDR1 and CDR2 (germline): SNHLY, FYNNEI. V was clipped by 3 bases and J by 6 bases; unmatched bases: 3. The CDR3 region has the DNA TGTGCCAGCAGTGATACAGGGGGCGCAAACATTCAGTACTTC. This codes for CASSDTGGANIQYF.

In this sample, this clone turned up a few times. V gene TRBV2 combines with J gene TRBJ1-2, with D perhaps TRBD1 (6 bases). The CDR3 has 12 amino acids. V lost 0 bases to trimming and J lost 9 bases, with 8 bases between them. CDR1 and CDR2 from the germline V gene are SNHLY and FYNNEI. This CDR3 is CASSEAGASYTF. For the CDR3, the DNA is TGTGCCAGCAGTGAAGCGGGGGCCAGCTACACCTTC.

This chain links TRBV5-5 with TRBJ1-4, with unresolved D. In germline, CDR1 is SGHKS, CDR2 YYEKEE (reference sequence). Trimming took off 0 bases at V and 10 bases at J, with 10 bases between the two ends. The CDR3 extends over 13 amino acids. The CDR3 is CASSLASRGKLFF. The CDR3 DNA is TGTGCCAGCAGCTTGGCCTCGAGAGGAAAACTGTTTTTT.

The genes are TRBV19 and TRBJ2-2; D remains unclear. This CDR3 comprises 14 residues. CDR1 LNHDA and CDR2 SQIVND come from the germline V gene (reference sequence). V lost 1 base, J lost 5 bases, and 8 bases lay in between. The CDR3 DNA sequence: TGTGCCAGTAGTATAGGAGTGGTGACCGGGGAGCTGTTTTTT. Encoded protein: CASSIGVVTGELFF.